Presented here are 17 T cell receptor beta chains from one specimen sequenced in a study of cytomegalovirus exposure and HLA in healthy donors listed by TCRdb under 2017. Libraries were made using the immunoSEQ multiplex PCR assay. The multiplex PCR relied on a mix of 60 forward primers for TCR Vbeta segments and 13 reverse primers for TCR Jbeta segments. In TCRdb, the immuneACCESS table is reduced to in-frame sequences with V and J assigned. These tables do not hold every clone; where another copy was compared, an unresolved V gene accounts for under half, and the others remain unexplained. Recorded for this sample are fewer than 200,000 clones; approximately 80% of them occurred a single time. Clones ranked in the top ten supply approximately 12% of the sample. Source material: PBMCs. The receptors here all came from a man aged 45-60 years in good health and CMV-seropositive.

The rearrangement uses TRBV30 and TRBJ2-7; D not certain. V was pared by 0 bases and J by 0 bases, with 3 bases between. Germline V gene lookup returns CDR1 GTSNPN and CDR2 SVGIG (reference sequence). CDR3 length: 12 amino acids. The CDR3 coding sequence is TGTGCCTGGAGTGTCTTCTCCTACGAGCAGTACTTC. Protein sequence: CAWSVFSYEQYF.

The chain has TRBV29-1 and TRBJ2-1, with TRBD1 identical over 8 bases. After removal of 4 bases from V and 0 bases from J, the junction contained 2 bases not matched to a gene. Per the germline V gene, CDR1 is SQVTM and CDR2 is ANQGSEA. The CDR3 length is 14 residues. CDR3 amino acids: CSVVTGGSYNEQFF. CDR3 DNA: TGCAGCGTTGTAACAGGGGGCTCCTACAATGAGCAGTTCTTC.

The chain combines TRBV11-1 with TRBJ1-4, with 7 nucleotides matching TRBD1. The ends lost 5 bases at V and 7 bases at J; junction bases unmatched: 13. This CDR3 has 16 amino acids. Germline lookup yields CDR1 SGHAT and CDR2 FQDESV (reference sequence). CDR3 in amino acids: CASSLPTTGRGEKLFF. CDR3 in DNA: TGTGCCAGCAGCCTCCCGACGACAGGGCGAGGTGAAAAACTGTTTTTT.

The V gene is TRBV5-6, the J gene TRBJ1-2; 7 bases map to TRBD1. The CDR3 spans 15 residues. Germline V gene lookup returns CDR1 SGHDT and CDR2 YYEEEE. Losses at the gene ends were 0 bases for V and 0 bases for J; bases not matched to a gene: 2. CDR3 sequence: CASSLVGTANYGYTF. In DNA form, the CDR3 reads TGTGCCAGCAGCTTGGTCGGGACAGCTAACTATGGCTACACCTTC.

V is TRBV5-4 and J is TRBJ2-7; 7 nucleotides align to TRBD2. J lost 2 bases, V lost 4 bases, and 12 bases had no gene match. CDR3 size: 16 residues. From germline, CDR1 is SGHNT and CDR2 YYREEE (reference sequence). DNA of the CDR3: TGTGCCAGCAGCCCCAGAGCGGGGACGCTTACCTACGAGCAGTACTTC. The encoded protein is CASSPRAGTLTYEQYF.

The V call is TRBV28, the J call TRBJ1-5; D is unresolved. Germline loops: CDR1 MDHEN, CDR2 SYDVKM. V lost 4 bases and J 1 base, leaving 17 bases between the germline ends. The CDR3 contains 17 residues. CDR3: CASSSLEGARSNQPQHF. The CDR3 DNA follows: TGTGCCAGCAGTTCGCTCGAGGGTGCAAGGAGCAATCAGCCCCAGCATTTT. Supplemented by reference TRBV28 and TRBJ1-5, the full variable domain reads DVKVTQSSRYLVKRTGEKVFLECVQDMDHENMFWYRQDPGLGLRLIYFSYDVKMKEKGDIPEGYSVSREKKERFSLILESASTNQTSMYLCASSSLEGARSNQPQHFGDGTRLSIL.

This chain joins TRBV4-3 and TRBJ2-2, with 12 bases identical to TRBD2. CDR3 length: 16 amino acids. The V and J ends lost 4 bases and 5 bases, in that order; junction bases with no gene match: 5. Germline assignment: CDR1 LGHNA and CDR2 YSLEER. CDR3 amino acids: CASSRTSGTGTGELFF. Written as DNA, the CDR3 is TGCGCCAGCAGCCGGACTAGCGGGACGGGGACCGGGGAGCTGTTTTTT.

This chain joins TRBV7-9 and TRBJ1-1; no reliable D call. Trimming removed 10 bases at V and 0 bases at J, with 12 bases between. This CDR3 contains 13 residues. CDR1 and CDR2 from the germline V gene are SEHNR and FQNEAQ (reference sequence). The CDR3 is CATREGMNTEAFF. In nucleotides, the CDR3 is TGTGCCACCCGCGAGGGTATGAACACTGAAGCTTTCTTT.

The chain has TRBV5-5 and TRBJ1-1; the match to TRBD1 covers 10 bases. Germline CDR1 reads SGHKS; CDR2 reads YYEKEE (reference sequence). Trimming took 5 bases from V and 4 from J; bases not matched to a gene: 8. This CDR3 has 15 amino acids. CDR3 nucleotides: TGTGCCAGCAGACCGACAGGGGGCTTGGGCACTGAAGCTTTCTTT. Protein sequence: CASRPTGGLGTEAFF.

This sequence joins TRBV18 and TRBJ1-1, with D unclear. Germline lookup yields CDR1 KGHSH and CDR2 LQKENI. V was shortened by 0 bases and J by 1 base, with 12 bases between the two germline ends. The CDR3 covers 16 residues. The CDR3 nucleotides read TGTGCCAGCTCACCACCGAATCCGGGAGAGAACACTGAAGCTTTCTTT. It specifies CASSPPNPGENTEAFF.

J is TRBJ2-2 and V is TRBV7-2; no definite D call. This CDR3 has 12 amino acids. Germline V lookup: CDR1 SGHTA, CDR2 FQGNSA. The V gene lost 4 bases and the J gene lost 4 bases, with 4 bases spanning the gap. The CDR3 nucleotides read TGTGCCAGCAGCTGGAGCACCGGGGAGCTGTTTTTT. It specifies CASSWSTGELFF.

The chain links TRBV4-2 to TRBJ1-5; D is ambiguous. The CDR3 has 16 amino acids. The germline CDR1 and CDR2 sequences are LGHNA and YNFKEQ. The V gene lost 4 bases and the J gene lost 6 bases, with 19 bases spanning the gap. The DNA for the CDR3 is TGTGCCAGCAGCCCAACTCTCGCCGGATCGGGTCAGCCCCAGCATTTT. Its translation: CASSPTLAGSGQPQHF.

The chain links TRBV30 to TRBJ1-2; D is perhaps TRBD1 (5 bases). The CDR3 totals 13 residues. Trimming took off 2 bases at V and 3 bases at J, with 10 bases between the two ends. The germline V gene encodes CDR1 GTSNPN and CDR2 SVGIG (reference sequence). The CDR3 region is CAWSPGPDYGYTF. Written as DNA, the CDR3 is TGTGCCTGGAGTCCAGGGCCGGACTATGGCTACACCTTC.

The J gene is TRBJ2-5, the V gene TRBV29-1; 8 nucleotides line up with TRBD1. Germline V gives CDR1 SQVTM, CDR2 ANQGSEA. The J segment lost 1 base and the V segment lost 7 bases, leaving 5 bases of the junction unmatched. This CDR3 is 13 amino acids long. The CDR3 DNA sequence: TGCAGCGCCCGGACAGGGAGCCAAGAGACCCAGTACTTC. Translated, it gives CSARTGSQETQYF.

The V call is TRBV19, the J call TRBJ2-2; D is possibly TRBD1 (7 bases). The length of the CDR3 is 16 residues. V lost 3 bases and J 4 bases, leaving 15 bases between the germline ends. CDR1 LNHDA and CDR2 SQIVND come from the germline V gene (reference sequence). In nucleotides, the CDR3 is TGTGCCAGTAGTATGATGGGGACAGCGGGCACCGGGGAGCTGTTTTTT. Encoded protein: CASSMMGTAGTGELFF.

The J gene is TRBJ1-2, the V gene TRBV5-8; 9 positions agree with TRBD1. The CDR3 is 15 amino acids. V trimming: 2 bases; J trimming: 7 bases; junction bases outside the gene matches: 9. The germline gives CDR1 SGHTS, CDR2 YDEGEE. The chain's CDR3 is CASSLGQGLARGYTF. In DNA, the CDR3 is TGTGCCAGCAGCTTAGGACAGGGGTTGGCGCGTGGCTACACCTTC.

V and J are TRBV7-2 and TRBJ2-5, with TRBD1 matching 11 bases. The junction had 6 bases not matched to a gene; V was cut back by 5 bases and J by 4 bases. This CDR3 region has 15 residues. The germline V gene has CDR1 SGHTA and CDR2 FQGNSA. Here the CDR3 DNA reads TGTGCCAGCAGCATCGGACAGGGGGCGGGAGAGACCCAGTACTTC. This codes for CASSIGQGAGETQYF.